Reported below is one TCR beta chain. The antigen is unknown. This sample is part of a study of cytomegalovirus exposure and HLA in healthy donors. Overall study context: The roughly 120 million unique TCR beta sequences, from 150 million to 200 million T cells, were found by an earlier analysis.

Germline loops: CDR1 KGHSH, CDR2 LQKENI. The CDR3 sequence is 15 residues long. The ends were cut back, 8 bases at V and 7 bases at J, with 23 bases in the middle. 60 Vbeta and 13 Jbeta primers were used in PCR. Clones were sequenced by immunoSEQ multiplex PCR, and TCRdb holds only the in-frame ones, with some missing. Of about 150,000 clones in the sample, about 85% were seen once. General study results and limits: Most of the TCR beta V segments (in an earlier analysis) were productive either about 90% or about 30% of the time.

The receptor was derived from a boy aged 2 to 10 in good health and CMV-seronegative. Sequencing input: PBMCs. The rearrangement links TRBV18 to TRBJ1-1; a weak D match, TRBD1 (5 bases). CDR3 sequence reads: CASPSGSGSGGEAFF. CDR3 nucleotide sequence: TGTGCCAGCCCTTCTGGGTCGGGGTCCGGGGGTGAAGCTTTCTTT. The full variable domain, completed using reference TRBV18 and TRBJ1-1, is NAGVMQNPRHLVRRRGQEARLRCSPMKGHSHVYWYRQLPEEGLKFMVYLQKENIIDESGMPKERFSAEFPKEGPSILRIQQVVRGDSAAYFCASPSGSGSGGEAFFGQGTRLTVV.